This T cell receptor beta chain stems from a study of graft-versus-host responses after intestinal transplantation. Study-wide points: Declining HvG levels early post-transplant were linked to peak circulating GvH clone levels.

Intraepithelial plus lamina propria lymphocytes were released by processing graft tissue. With respect to this clone: As yet, its antigen is unknown.

The CDR3 is 16 residues long. The V end lost 0 bases, the J end lost 3 bases, and 9 bases lay between the germline ends. CDR1 is LGHNA, CDR2 YNFKEQ, per germline. Produced via immunoSEQ multiplex PCR; TCRdb's table is partial and in-frame only. Found here are about 8,000 clones, 68% of them singletons; the top ten hold around 9.3%. The origin of this receptor is a human patient who received an intestinal transplant, so some T cells may come from the graft donor. Sample: ileum tissue, taken 450 to 460 days after transplant. The chain is built from TRBV4-2 and TRBJ2-6; D is uncertain. The CDR3 DNA reads TGTGCCAGCAGCCAAGATACTGGGGTTGGGGCCAACGTCCTGACTTTC. Protein sequence: CASSQDTGVGANVLTF.